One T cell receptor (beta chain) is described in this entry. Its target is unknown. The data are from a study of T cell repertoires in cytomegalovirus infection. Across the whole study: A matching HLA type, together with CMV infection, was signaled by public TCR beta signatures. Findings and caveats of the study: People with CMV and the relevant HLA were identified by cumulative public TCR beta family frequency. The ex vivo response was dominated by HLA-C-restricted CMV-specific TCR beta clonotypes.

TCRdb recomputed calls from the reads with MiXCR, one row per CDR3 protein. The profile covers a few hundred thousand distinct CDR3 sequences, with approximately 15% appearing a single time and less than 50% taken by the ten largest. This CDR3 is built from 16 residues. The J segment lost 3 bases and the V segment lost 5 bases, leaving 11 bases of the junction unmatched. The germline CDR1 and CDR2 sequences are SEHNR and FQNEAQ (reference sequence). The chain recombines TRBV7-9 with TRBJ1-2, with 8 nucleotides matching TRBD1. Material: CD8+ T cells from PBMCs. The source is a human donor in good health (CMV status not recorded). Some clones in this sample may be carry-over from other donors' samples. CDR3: CASSLPSTGVDYGYTF. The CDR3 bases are TGTGCCAGCAGCCTCCCTTCGACAGGGGTAGACTATGGCTACACCTTC.